The clone carrying this T cell receptor beta chain was observed a handful of times. Its antigen is unidentified. MiXCR, run by TCRdb on the RT-PCR reads, gives a single entry per CDR3 protein. The table lists 450,000 to 600,000 distinct CDR3 sequences, 15% to 20% of them singletons. This sample was taken from a study of response to subunit inactivated influenza vaccine. In germline, CDR1 is SGHTA, CDR2 FQGNSA. The length of the CDR3 is 14 residues. V lost 0 bases and J 6 bases, leaving 10 bases between the germline ends. Study outcomes and limitations: The authors suggested that every seasonal influenza vaccination recruits few new T cells.

This rearrangement joins TRBV7-2 to TRBJ2-3; D is uncertain. The specimen comprised CD4+ T cells sorted from PBMCs, sampled roughly 24 months after vaccination. The clonotype was recovered from a man aged 50-75 years who received an inactivated influenza vaccine. The CDR3 nucleotides read TGTGCCAGCAGCTTAGCCCTCAAGCACGATACGCAGTATTTT. Amino acid sequence: CASSLALKHDTQYF.